Following are 3 T cell receptor beta chains from one sample sequenced in a study of tumor and adjacent non-tumor tissue in lung cancer (dated by TCRdb to the late 2010s). The library was made by multiplex PCR. Data came from an Illumina HiSeq 2500. TCRbeta libraries were constructed through three rounds of nested PCR with primers (Table S4) according to protocols modified from ARM-PCR. TCRdb took the public reads, trimmed them with fastp at Q25, ran MiXCR for clone calling and kept in-frame beta chains. Each CDR3 protein gets just one entry, which takes the most common genes and DNA from the rows behind it. This sample holds roughly 75,000 distinct CDR3 sequences; roughly 73% were observed only once. Together, the top ten hold about an eighth of the sample. Bulk unsorted tissue served as the source for RNA extraction, and RNA quality was assessed using a NanoDrop ND-1000 and an Agilent 2100. Material: lung tumor tissue. The receptors derive from a woman aged 50 to 65 with non-small cell lung cancer.

About this clonotype itself: The junction departs from germline at one end; a sequencing error may be responsible. The chain links TRBV7-6 to TRBJ2-2; 13 bases fit TRBD2. The CDR3 sequence is 20 residues long. Germline CDR1 SGHVS, CDR2 FNYEAQ. CDR3 bases: TGTGCCAGCAGCTTATCCGCGGGGACTAGCGGGATTTTAAACACTGGGGAGCTGTTTTTT. This sequence encodes CASSLSAGTSGILNTGELFF.

A word on this clonotype: One end of the junction varies from germline; a read error may be responsible. The chain carries TRBV29-1 and TRBJ2-5, with a weak D call TRBD2 (6 bases). CDR1 SQVTM and CDR2 ANQGSEA come from the germline V gene. The CDR3 covers 12 residues. DNA for the CDR3: TGTACTACCGGTAGCGGAGAAGAGACCCAGAACTTC. Translation: CTTGSGEETQNF.

With respect to this clonotype: The junction does not match germline at one end; this may be a read error. The rearrangement joins TRBV6-1 to TRBJ2-6; 11 bases align to TRBD1. The germline V gene has CDR1 MNHNS and CDR2 SASEGT. This CDR3 comprises 16 residues. The CDR3 region is CASTRTGGTGANVLTF. The DNA for the CDR3 is TGTGCCAGCACCCGGACAGGGGGCACTGGGGCCAACGTCCTGACATTC.